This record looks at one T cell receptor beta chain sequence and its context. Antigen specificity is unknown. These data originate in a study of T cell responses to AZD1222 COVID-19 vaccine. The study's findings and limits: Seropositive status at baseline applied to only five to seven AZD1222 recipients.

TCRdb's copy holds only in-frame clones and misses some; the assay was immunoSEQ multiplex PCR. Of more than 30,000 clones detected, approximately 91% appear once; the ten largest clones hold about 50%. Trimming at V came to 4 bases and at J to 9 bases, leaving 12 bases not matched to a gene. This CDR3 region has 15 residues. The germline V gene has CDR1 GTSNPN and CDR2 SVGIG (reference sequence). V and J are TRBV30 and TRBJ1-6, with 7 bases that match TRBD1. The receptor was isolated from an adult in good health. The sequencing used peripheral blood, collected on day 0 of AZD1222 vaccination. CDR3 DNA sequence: TGTGCCTGGATGTTGGCAGGGGGTGGAAGTTCACCCCTCCACTTT. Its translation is CAWMLAGGGSSPLHF.